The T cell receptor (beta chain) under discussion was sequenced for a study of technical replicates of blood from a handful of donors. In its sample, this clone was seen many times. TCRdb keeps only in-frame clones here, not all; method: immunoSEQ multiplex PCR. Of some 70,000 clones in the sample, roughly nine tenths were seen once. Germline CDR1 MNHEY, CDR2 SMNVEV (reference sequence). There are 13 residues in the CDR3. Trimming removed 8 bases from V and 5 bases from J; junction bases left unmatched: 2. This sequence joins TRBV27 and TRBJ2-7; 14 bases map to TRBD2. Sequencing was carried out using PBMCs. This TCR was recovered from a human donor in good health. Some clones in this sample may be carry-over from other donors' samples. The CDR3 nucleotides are TGTGCCAGCGGGACTAGCGGGAGCAACGAGCAGTACTTC. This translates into CASGTSGSNEQYF.